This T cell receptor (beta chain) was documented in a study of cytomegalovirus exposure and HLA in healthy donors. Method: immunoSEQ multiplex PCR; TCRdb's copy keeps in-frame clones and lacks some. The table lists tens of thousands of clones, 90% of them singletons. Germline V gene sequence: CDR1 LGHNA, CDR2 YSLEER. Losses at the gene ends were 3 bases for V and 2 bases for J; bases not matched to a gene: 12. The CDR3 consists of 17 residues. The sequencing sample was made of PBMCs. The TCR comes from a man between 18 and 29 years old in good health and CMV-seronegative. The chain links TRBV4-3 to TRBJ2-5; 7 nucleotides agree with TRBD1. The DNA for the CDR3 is TGCGCCAGCAGCCAGAGGGGGCGCTCCGATTCTCAAGAGACCCAGTACTTC. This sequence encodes CASSQRGRSDSQETQYF.